This is a list of T cell receptor beta chains from one sample in a study of T cell clones after liver transplantation. Here immunoSEQ multiplex PCR was the method, and the copy in TCRdb shows in-frame clones only, minus some. Among around 100,000 clones, about 86% were seen once, and the ten largest hold approximately 3%. The source material was CD4+ T cells from blood, sampled around 48 months after liver transplant. The receptors originated from a human patient who received a liver transplant. The graft donor may be the source of some T cells. Each CDR3 is given with its conserved first and last residue. Each record gives: clone size, V gene, D gene, J gene, CDR3 DNA, CDR3 protein. D genes are given only for firm matches. Size values are once, few and many counts, or a class for expanded clones, and some rows have none.

NA	TRBV7-9	NA	TRBJ1-4	TGTGCCAGCAGCAGAGGTGTAACTAATGAAAAACTGTTTTTT	CASSRGVTNEKLFF
NA	TRBV27	NA	TRBJ1-2	TGTGCCAGCACCTCGGGGAGACATGGCTACACCTTC	CASTSGRHGYTF
NA	TRBV6-6	TRBD1	TRBJ1-5	TGTGCCAGCAACGACAGGGACAGGGATCAGCCCCAGCATTTT	CASNDRDRDQPQHF
NA	TRBV29-1	TRBD2	TRBJ2-7	TGCAGCGTTGAGTTGACTAGCGGGGTTTCCTACGAGCAGTACTTC	CSVELTSGVSYEQYF
once	TRBV7-7	NA	TRBJ2-1	TGTGCCAGCAGCTTAATACTAGGTAGTCACAATGAGCAGTTCTTC	CASSLILGSHNEQFF
NA	TRBV30	NA	TRBJ2-7	TGTGCCTGGTCAGGAACGGGCGGGACCTACGAGCAGTACTTC	CAWSGTGGTYEQYF
NA	TRBV28	TRBD1	TRBJ2-5	TGTGCCAGCAGTTCGATTACAGGGGGTAGAGAGACCCAGTACTTC	CASSSITGGRETQYF
NA	TRBV7-3	TRBD2	TRBJ2-5	TGTGCCAGCAGGGAAGGACTAGCGGGAGCTGGGGAGCAGTACTTC	CASREGLAGAGEQYF
NA	TRBV9	NA	TRBJ1-1	TGTGCCAGCAGCCCCCAAGGGCGGCAGGCCACTGAAGCTTTCTTT	CASSPQGRQATEAFF
NA	TRBV6-1	NA	TRBJ1-5	TGTGCCAGCAGGCGACGGGATAGCAATCAGCCCCAGCATTTT	CASRRRDSNQPQHF
NA	TRBV19	TRBD1	TRBJ1-3	TGTGCCAGTAGTATCCGGACAGGGGGCAGTGGAAACACCATATATTTT	CASSIRTGGSGNTIYF
NA	TRBV5-1	NA	TRBJ1-3	TGCGCCAGCAGCTTAACAAGCTCTGGAAACACCATATATTTT	CASSLTSSGNTIYF
NA	TRBV6-5	NA	TRBJ2-1	TGTGCCAGCCTGGGGACGGCCAATGAGCAGTTCTTC	CASLGTANEQFF
NA	TRBV2	TRBD2	TRBJ2-2	TGTGCCAGCAGGGTTGGACTAGCGGGAGCGGGCGGGGAGCTGTTTTTT	CASRVGLAGAGGELFF
NA	TRBV27	NA	TRBJ1-2	TGTGCCAGCAGGGACTGGAACTATGGCTACACCTTC	CASRDWNYGYTF
NA	TRBV5-8	NA	TRBJ2-2	TGTGCCAGCAGCTTGGGGGCAGGAATGAACACCGGGGAGCTGTTTTTT	CASSLGAGMNTGELFF
NA	TRBV7-9	NA	TRBJ2-7	TGTGCCAGCAGCCCGGACGGAACCAGCTCCTACGAGCAGTACTTC	CASSPDGTSSYEQYF
NA	TRBV5-1	TRBD2	TRBJ2-7	TGCGCCAGCAGCCCAACCTTCCTAGCGGGAGCCCTCGAGCAGTACTTC	CASSPTFLAGALEQYF
NA	TRBV5-1	NA	TRBJ2-3	TGCGCCAGCAGCGGTACGAAAATCACAGATACGCAGTATTTT	CASSGTKITDTQYF
NA	TRBV5-1	TRBD1	TRBJ2-7	TGCGCCAGCAGACCCCCCGGGACAGGGAGCCACGAGCAGTACTTC	CASRPPGTGSHEQYF
NA	TRBV5-1	TRBD1	TRBJ2-7	TGCGCCAGCAGCTTAGGGACAGGGGGCTCCTACGAGCAGTACTTC	CASSLGTGGSYEQYF
NA	TRBV19	TRBD1	TRBJ2-2	TGTGCCAGTAGTACCGACAGGGATCCCGGGGAGCTGTTTTTT	CASSTDRDPGELFF
NA	TRBV30	NA	TRBJ1-1	TGTGCCTGGAGGGGGTGGGACACGAACACTGAAGCTTTCTTT	CAWRGWDTNTEAFF
NA	TRBV6-5	NA	TRBJ1-3	TGTGCCAGCACTACCGGGCCAGCTGGAAACACCATATATTTT	CASTTGPAGNTIYF
NA	TRBV5-1	TRBD1	TRBJ1-2	TGCGCCAGCACCGCCGGGACAGGGGACTATGGCTACACCTTC	CASTAGTGDYGYTF
NA	TRBV4-3	NA	TRBJ1-2	TGCGCCAGCAGCCAAGATTGGGGCGATAGCTATGGCTACACCTTC	CASSQDWGDSYGYTF
once	TRBV2	TRBD1	TRBJ1-5	TGTGCCAGCAGCAGAGACAGGGCTGGTCAGCCCCAGCATTTT	CASSRDRAGQPQHF
NA	TRBV5-1	NA	TRBJ2-6	TGCGCCAGCAGCATAGGGGGTACTTCTGGGGCCAACGTCCTGACTTTC	CASSIGGTSGANVLTF
NA	TRBV6-6	TRBD1	TRBJ1-5	TGTGCCAGCAGTTGGACAGGGCCAAATCAGCCCCAGCATTTT	CASSWTGPNQPQHF
NA	TRBV18	NA	TRBJ1-2	TGTGCCAGCTCAGCGGACCGTGCTAACTATGGCTACACCTTC	CASSADRANYGYTF
NA	TRBV6-6	NA	TRBJ1-2	TGTGCCAGTTTCACTCTTCAGGGAGGCGGCTACACCTTC	CASFTLQGGGYTF
NA	TRBV7-3	NA	TRBJ2-6	TGTGCCAGCAGCTTAACGAGCCGGTCTGGGGCCAACGTCCTGACTTTC	CASSLTSRSGANVLTF
NA	TRBV7-6	NA	TRBJ2-3	TGTGCCAGCAGCCCTAGGACAGTTAGTGGGGATACGCAGTATTTT	CASSPRTVSGDTQYF
NA	TRBV5-1	NA	TRBJ2-5	TGCGCCAGCAGCTTTCGGACGCAGGGGCCGGAGACCCAGTACTTC	CASSFRTQGPETQYF
NA	TRBV18	TRBD1	TRBJ1-4	TGTGCCAGCTCAATGAACAGGGGCGTCAATGAAAAACTGTTTTTT	CASSMNRGVNEKLFF
NA	TRBV28	NA	TRBJ1-4	TGTGCCAGCAAAGGGTTTAATGAAAAACTGTTTTTT	CASKGFNEKLFF
NA	TRBV5-1	TRBD1	TRBJ2-7	TGCGCCAGCAGCTTGGACAGGGGCACCTACGAGCAGTACTTC	CASSLDRGTYEQYF
medium-sized	TRBV7-9	NA	TRBJ1-6	TGTGCCAGCAGCCAGGGGCAGGGGTTCTATAATTCACCCCTCCACTTT	CASSQGQGFYNSPLHF
NA	TRBV7-2	TRBD2	TRBJ2-3	TGTGCCAGCAGCTTAGCGCGGGGGACTAGCACAGATACGCAGTATTTT	CASSLARGTSTDTQYF
NA	TRBV18	NA	TRBJ1-1	TGTGCCAGCTCGGTAGGTATGGAGGGCGACACTGAAGCTTTCTTT	CASSVGMEGDTEAFF
NA	TRBV11-2	TRBD2	TRBJ2-7	TGTGCCAGCAGCCCCCGGAACAGCGGGAGTGTCGACGAGCAGTACTTC	CASSPRNSGSVDEQYF
once	TRBV4-3	NA	TRBJ1-5	TGCGCCAGCAGCCTCCGGGACAGCAATCAGCCCCAGCATTTT	CASSLRDSNQPQHF
NA	TRBV27	TRBD1	TRBJ1-4	TGTGCCAGCAGTTCCCCCGGGACAGGGGCAGGGGAAAAACTGTTTTTT	CASSSPGTGAGEKLFF
NA	TRBV18	TRBD2	TRBJ2-1	TGTGCCAGCTCACCACCGTTAGCGGGGAGCTCCTACAATGAGCAGTTCTTC	CASSPPLAGSSYNEQFF
NA	TRBV29-1	NA	TRBJ1-2	TGCAGCACCTTAGACATGGGCGAGGGCGGCTACACCTTC	CSTLDMGEGGYTF
NA	TRBV29-1	TRBD2	TRBJ2-7	TGCAGCGAACCCCGGCGGACTAGCGGGAGTTCGGCCCCCTACGAGCAGTACTTC	CSEPRRTSGSSAPYEQYF
NA	TRBV5-5	NA	TRBJ1-5	TGTGCCAGCAGCTTGGTGAGGGAGGATCAGCCCCAGCATTTT	CASSLVREDQPQHF
NA	TRBV27	NA	TRBJ1-2	TGTGCCAGCAGGGAGACCGCTCGGGGCTACACCTTC	CASRETARGYTF
NA	TRBV5-1	NA	TRBJ2-2	TGCGCCAGCAGCTTGTTTGCGGACATCGGGGAGCTGTTTTTT	CASSLFADIGELFF
NA	TRBV4-2	TRBD2	TRBJ2-1	TGTGCCAGCAGCCCGGGGACTAGCGGGAGCAATGAGCAGTTCTTC	CASSPGTSGSNEQFF
NA	TRBV28	TRBD1	TRBJ2-5	TGTGCCAGCAGTTTAACAGGGGGCGGAGAGACCCAGTACTTC	CASSLTGGGETQYF
NA	TRBV7-2	NA	TRBJ2-7	TGTGCCAGCAGCCCCGCCGCCAGGGAGCAGTACTTC	CASSPAAREQYF
NA	TRBV11-2	TRBD2	TRBJ2-3	TGTGCCAGCAGCAACGGGGGGGCCGTAACAGATACGCAGTATTTT	CASSNGGAVTDTQYF
NA	TRBV7-6	TRBD1	TRBJ2-2	TGTGCCAGCAGCTTAAGGGACAGAGCGAACACCGGGGAGCTGTTTTTT	CASSLRDRANTGELFF
NA	TRBV5-1	TRBD1	TRBJ2-6	TGCGCCAGCAGCGGGACAGGCATCTCTGGGGCCAACGTCCTGACTTTC	CASSGTGISGANVLTF